This T cell receptor beta chain is drawn from a study of Ad26.COV2.S vaccination and SARS-CoV-2 variants. Study details: By the intramuscular route, Ad26.COV2.S was given once, or twice 56 days apart.

Sample treatment: 15 to 20 received Ad26.COV2.S at low or high dose, single or two shots; five or six received placebo; per-sample allocation not given. Sampling was performed 63 days after the first vaccine or placebo injection. Trimming cost V 6 bases and J 4 bases, with 10 bases left between them. The CDR3 has 13 residues. A note on this clone: What it recognizes is unknown.

Method: immunoSEQ multiplex PCR; TCRdb's copy keeps in-frame clones and lacks some. There are some 480,000 clones in the sample; roughly 85% occur only once, and around 13% lies in the top ten. Overall study findings and caveats: Non-spike TCR breadth was similar in vaccine and placebo recipients.

The sample in question was peripheral blood, obtained in a trial of Ad26.COV2.S vaccine versus placebo. This TCR was sampled from a person aged 18 to 65 who received the Ad26.COV2.S COVID-19 vaccine or a placebo. The chain is built from TRBV12-3 or TRBV12-4 and TRBJ2-1; tentative D call: TRBD2 (6 bases). CDR3 coding DNA: TGTGCCAGCAGGCCTAGCGCTTACAATGAGCAGTTCTTC. It codes for CASRPSAYNEQFF.